One sample yielded the 15 T cell receptor beta chains listed below, sequenced in a study of blood T cell repertoires in COVID-19. Clones were sequenced by immunoSEQ multiplex PCR, and TCRdb holds only the in-frame ones, with some missing. The sample holds 70,000 or so clones, 80% to 90% seen once. The sample comprised peripheral blood. The receptors were sampled from a man in his 70s with active or convalescent COVID-19.

This chain links TRBV19 with TRBJ2-7, with TRBD1 as a possible D gene (5 bases). With 3 bases removed from V and 2 bases from J, the gap between germline ends came to 23 bases. The CDR3 is 18 amino acids. Per the germline V gene, CDR1 is LNHDA and CDR2 is SQIVND (reference sequence). The CDR3 region has the DNA TGTGCCAGTAGTATTGGTTTTGTCTTTCAGGGTGTCGCCTACGAGCAGTACTTC. Its protein product is CASSIGFVFQGVAYEQYF.

This rearrangement joins TRBV9 to TRBJ1-1, with D perhaps matching TRBD1 (5 bases). This CDR3 has 12 amino acids. V was shortened by 7 bases and J by 0 bases, with 7 bases between the two germline ends. CDR1 and CDR2 from the germline V gene are SGDLS and YYNGEE. CDR3 coding DNA: TGTGCCAGCGGGGGGATGAACACTGAAGCTTTCTTT. This translates into CASGGMNTEAFF.

V usage is TRBV2 and J usage is TRBJ2-4, with D possibly matching TRBD1 (6 bases). CDR3 length equals 16 residues. Trimming took off 0 bases at V and 1 base at J, with 10 bases between the two ends. Germline CDR1 is SNHLY and CDR2 is FYNNEI. The CDR3: CASSEATGWAKNIQYF. In nucleotides, the CDR3 is TGTGCCAGCAGTGAAGCGACAGGCTGGGCCAAAAACATTCAGTACTTC. The full variable domain, completed using reference TRBV2 and TRBJ2-4, is EPEVTQTPSHQVTQMGQEVILRCVPISNHLYFYWYRQILGQKVEFLVSFYNNEISEKSEIFDDQFSVERPDGSNFTLKIRSTKLEDSAMYFCASSEATGWAKNIQYFGAGTRLSVL.

The rearrangement uses TRBV27 and TRBJ1-6; possible D gene TRBD1, 5 bases. V was shortened by 6 bases and J by 6 bases, with 12 bases between the two germline ends. Germline values: CDR1 MNHEY, CDR2 SMNVEV (reference sequence). This CDR3 spans 14 amino acids. As DNA, the CDR3 is TGTGCCAGCAGGCGGGAACAGGCTAATTCACCCCTCCACTTT. This codes for CASRREQANSPLHF.

The rearrangement uses TRBV19 and TRBJ1-5; D gene ambiguous. The V end was cut by 1 base, the J end by 2 bases, with 18 bases between. This CDR3 has 18 residues. In germline, CDR1 is LNHDA, CDR2 SQIVND (reference sequence). This CDR3 reads CASSIVVGGSIGNQPQHF. Written as DNA, the CDR3 is TGTGCCAGTAGTATAGTTGTAGGAGGTTCGATTGGCAATCAGCCCCAGCATTTT.

The chain links TRBV16 to TRBJ1-1, with D unresolved. Germline V gene lookup returns CDR1 KGHSY and CDR2 FQNENV. The length of the CDR3 is 13 residues. The ends were cut back, 6 bases at V and 4 bases at J, with 12 bases in the middle. CDR3 in amino acids: CASSITGSTEAFF. The CDR3 region has the DNA TGTGCCAGCAGTATTACCGGGAGCACTGAAGCTTTCTTT.

This clone was seen a few times. The CDR3: CASSRSGQRNEKLFF. CDR3 sequence (DNA): TGCGCCAGCAGCCGTTCGGGACAGAGAAATGAAAAACTGTTTTTT. This chain links TRBV5-1 with TRBJ1-4; 7 bases are a match to TRBD1. V lost 4 bases to trimming and J lost 5 bases; unmatched junction nucleotides: 8. Per the germline V gene, CDR1 is SGHRS and CDR2 is YFSETQ. The CDR3 runs to 15 residues.

The chain links TRBV14 to TRBJ2-7; the D gene is possibly TRBD1 (5 bases). The CDR3 sequence is 12 residues long. The germline V gene has CDR1 SGHDN and CDR2 FVKESK. V dropped 1 base and J dropped 6 bases, with 7 bases sitting between them. The CDR3 spells CASSQVGAEQYF. The CDR3 bases are TGTGCCAGCAGCCAAGTAGGGGCCGAGCAGTACTTC.

J is TRBJ1-1 and V is TRBV2; D is undetermined. Looked up from germline, CDR1 is SNHLY and CDR2 is FYNNEI. V was trimmed by 6 bases and J by 8 bases, leaving 7 bases between them. The CDR3 consists of 10 residues. In DNA, the CDR3 is TGTGCCAGCAGCCTCAGAGAAGCTTTCTTT. As protein: CASSLREAFF.

The chain joins TRBV5-5 to TRBJ1-2; no clear D gene. Germline CDR1 and CDR2: SGHKS and YYEKEE (reference sequence). CDR3 length: 16 residues. V lost 1 base, J lost 4 bases, and 17 bases lay in between. CDR3 residues: CASSLTGVGRFYGYTF. The CDR3 DNA is TGTGCCAGCAGCTTGACGGGCGTAGGGAGATTCTATGGCTACACCTTC. The entire variable domain, with the rest obtained from reference TRBV5-5 and TRBJ1-2, is as follows: DAGVTQSPTHLIKTRGQQVTLRCSPISGHKSVSWYQQVLGQGPQFIFQYYEKEERGRGNFPDRFSARQFPNYSSELNVNALLLGDSALYLCASSLTGVGRFYGYTFGSGTRLTVV.

The chain uses TRBV28 and TRBJ1-3; D is unclear. This CDR3 has 14 residues. Deletions cut 1 base from V and 0 bases from J, with 4 bases between. The V gene's germline CDR1 is MDHEN and CDR2 SYDVKM. CDR3 residues: CASSLYSSGNTIYF. The CDR3, as DNA: TGTGCCAGCAGTTTATACTCCTCTGGAAACACCATATATTTT.

This chain links TRBV3-1 (or the pseudogene TRBV3-2) with TRBJ2-3, with D perhaps matching TRBD2 (5 bases). The CDR3 extends over 17 amino acids. From germline, CDR1 is LGHDT and CDR2 YNNKEL (reference sequence). The ends were cut back, 0 bases at V and 3 bases at J, with 16 bases in the middle. This CDR3 reads CASSQEATTWRTDTQYF. The CDR3, as DNA: TGTGCCAGCAGCCAAGAGGCGACTACCTGGCGAACAGATACGCAGTATTTT.

The rearrangement links TRBV27 to TRBJ2-7, with a tentative D call TRBD1 (6 bases). The CDR3 sequence is 14 residues long. V dropped 5 bases and J dropped 2 bases, with 13 bases sitting between them. Germline V CDR1 and CDR2: MNHEY, SMNVEV (reference sequence). CDR3 loop: CASSGQLGPYEQYF. CDR3 sequence (DNA): TGTGCCAGCAGTGGACAGTTAGGCCCCTACGAGCAGTACTTC.

This chain connects TRBV7-9 to TRBJ1-4; D gene unclear. V dropped 2 bases and J dropped 2 bases, with 6 bases sitting between them. The CDR3 extends over 14 amino acids. Germline CDR1 and CDR2: SEHNR and FQNEAQ (reference sequence). The CDR3 region is CASSLSMTNEKLFF. Here the CDR3 DNA reads TGTGCCAGCAGCTTATCCATGACTAATGAAAAACTGTTTTTT. Complete variable domain (other parts from reference TRBV7-9 and TRBJ1-4): DTGVSQNPRHKITKRGQNVTFRCDPISEHNRLYWYRQTLGQGPEFLTYFQNEAQLEKSRLLSDRFSAERPKGSFSTLEIQRTEQGDSAMYLCASSLSMTNEKLFFGSGTQLSVL.

The chain recombines TRBV6-5 with TRBJ2-1, with 8 positions matching TRBD1. The trim removed 6 bases at V and 12 bases at J, leaving 7 bases unmatched. The CDR3 length is 12 residues. Germline CDR1 MNHEY, CDR2 SVGAGI. In DNA, the CDR3 is TGTGCCAGCAGGCAGCAGGGGGCAAGGCAGTTCTTC. This sequence encodes CASRQQGARQFF.